The source of this T cell receptor (beta chain) is a study of Graves' ophthalmopathy and Graves' hyperthyroidism. The V and J ends lost 4 bases and 4 bases, in that order; junction bases with no gene match: 9. Looked up from germline, CDR1 is MGHDK and CDR2 is SYGVNS. The CDR3 covers 15 residues. Cases classed as stable hyperthyroidism had no ophthalmopathy within 18 months of follow-up. Study-level points and caveats: A classifier, a 13-signature model, separated ophthalmopathy from stable hyperthyroidism with approximately 87% sensitivity and about 83% specificity.

This clonotype was seen repeatedly, ten times or more. Its antigen is not identified. Amplifying from RNA transcripts, the study obtained TCR beta CDR3 regions. HTBI-primed RT-PCR formed the first round, and a multiplex PCR formed the second. MiXCR, run by TCRdb on the multiplex PCR reads, gives a single entry per CDR3 protein. Of hundreds of thousands of distinct CDR3 sequences listed, 20% to 25% are singletons. The chain joins TRBV25-1 to TRBJ1-1; 7 bases agree with TRBD1. This clonotype was obtained from a woman between 18 and 30 years old with stable Graves' hyperthyroidism. The specimen sequenced was peripheral blood. CDR3 in amino acids: CASSARQGYGTEAFF. The CDR3 coding sequence is TGTGCCAGCAGTGCCAGACAGGGTTACGGCACTGAAGCTTTCTTT.